Many counts were recorded for the clone carrying this TCR beta chain. This entry comes from a study of Graves' ophthalmopathy and Graves' hyperthyroidism. RNA served as the template for amplifying TCR beta CDR3 regions. An initial RT-PCR round employing HTBI primers preceded a second-round multiplex PCR. Each CDR3 protein gets one entry after TCRdb re-called the multiplex PCR reads with MiXCR. The top ten clones hold 5.8% of a sample with 170,000 or so distinct CDR3 sequences, more than 30% of them seen once. In germline, CDR1 is SGHRS, CDR2 YFSETQ. CDR3 length: 17 residues. With 4 bases removed from V and 0 bases from J, the gap between germline ends came to 14 bases.

This TCR came from a middle-aged woman with Graves' ophthalmopathy. Sample: peripheral blood. The rearrangement uses TRBV5-1 and TRBJ2-6, with unresolved D. CDR3 sequence reads: CASSPDGRNSGANVLTF. The DNA for the CDR3 is TGCGCCAGCAGCCCCGACGGACGGAACTCTGGGGCCAACGTCCTGACTTTC.